The T cell receptor beta chain under discussion was sequenced for a study of T cells in Graves' hyperthyroidism and ophthalmopathy. TCR beta CDR3 regions were amplified from RNA transcripts. A first-round RT-PCR of the TCR CDR3 used the HTBI primer set. MiXCR, run by TCRdb on the multiplex PCR reads, gives a single entry per CDR3 protein. The table records 500,000 to 650,000 distinct CDR3 sequences, roughly 15% of them present only once. Each diagnosis was grounded in clinical symptoms, serum thyroxine and TRAb, thyroid ultrasound, and orbital computed tomography. Germline CDR1 and CDR2: LNHDA and SQIVND (reference sequence). The CDR3 is 14 residues long. V dropped 10 bases and J dropped 1; count of bases not matched to a gene: 6.

This TCR derives from a woman aged 50 to 65 with Graves' ophthalmopathy. Sequenced: blood. The chain carries TRBV19 and TRBJ2-3, with 9 nucleotides matching TRBD2. The CDR3 here is CATSTSGRTDTQYF. The CDR3 DNA follows: TGTGCCACTTCGACTAGCGGACGCACAGATACGCAGTATTTT.